This section outlines one TCR beta chain sequence together with its context. Its antigen is undetermined. The CDR3 sequence is 15 residues long. V was pared by 4 bases and J by 6 bases, with 15 bases between. Germline V gene sequence: CDR1 MNHEY, CDR2 SMNVEV (reference sequence). The data are from a study of T cells in Graves' hyperthyroidism and ophthalmopathy. General study results and limits: Blood held most thyroid clonotypes expanded above 0.001 frequency.

There were TCR beta CDR3 regions amplified from RNA transcripts. The primer set for the first-round RT-PCR of the TCR CDR3 was HTBI. TCRdb used MiXCR to reprocess the multiplex PCR reads, holding one entry per CDR3 protein. The sample records more than 350,000 distinct CDR3 sequences, under 15% being singletons. The sequenced material came from blood. This chain links TRBV27 with TRBJ2-2, with D possibly TRBD2 on 7 matching bases. The sequence came from a woman aged 25 to 45 with Graves' hyperthyroidism. CDR3 bases: TGTGCCAGCAGTTACGGCGGGGGCGAAGCCGGGGAGCTGTTTTTT. Its translation is CASSYGGGEAGELFF.